The sequence of this TCR beta chain was determined in a study of CD8 T cells in ankylosing spondylitis (dated by TCRdb to about 2017). The study in broad terms: T cell receptor beta repertoires were profiled in healthy donors and ankylosing spondylitis patients so that disease-linked TCR variants could be found. The full study cohort was made up of 20 to 25 ankylosing spondylitis patients and over 90 healthy donors. Peripheral blood samples were taken, and synovial fluid was additionally collected from ankylosing spondylitis patients.

Measured from the cysteine to the phenylalanine, the CDR3 is 12 residues long. This entry keeps only the CDR3 DNA: 36 bases, framed from base 1. Trimming takes 3 bases from V and 3 bases from J, and the germline ends sit 5 bases apart. CDR1 and CDR2, looked up from the germline V gene, are SGDLS and YYNGEE. As concerns this clonotype: Its antigen is currently not known. No base-level quality is on record; no much larger clone is a single base apart.

The full study reports these points: Some TCR beta motif variants had previously been reported in synovial fluid and blood of reactive arthritis patients, which suggested common disease-initiation mechanisms. The disease-linked clones showed a CD8+ phenotype and occurred at relatively low frequencies in peripheral blood. A TCR beta motif made up of about eight highly homologous amino acid variants appeared to be characteristic of blood from ankylosing spondylitis patients. Significant enrichment of the disease-linked clones was reported in matched synovial fluid samples from ankylosing spondylitis patients.

Sequenced on an Illumina HiSeq 2500. Quantitative 5'-RACE with molecular barcodes was used to prepare TCR beta libraries. The source study handled its data this way. To identify disease-linked TCR variants, a new computational method was used, one built on a probabilistic model of VDJ rearrangement. Through fastp at Q25 and MiXCR, TCRdb rebuilt clones from the public reads, retaining in-frame beta chains. Rows with a matching CDR3 protein are joined into one entry that keeps the most common DNA and genes. None of the V and J calls come from the authors' own analysis; TCRdb made them. The sample data list about 10,000 distinct CDR3 sequences, and under 6.5% of these were observed just once. The ten largest clones capture approximately 40% of the sample.

Sequenced sample: blood, either unsorted or a sorted T cell fraction (not recorded which). The TCR comes from a female donor with ankylosing spondylitis or in good health (not recorded which). The chain employs TRBV9 and TRBJ2-3, with no confident D gene call. The CDR3 protein sequence reads: CASSDRTDTQYF. In nucleotides, the sequence is TGTGCCAGCAGCGATCGGACAGATACGCAGTATTTT.